This T cell receptor beta chain derives from a study of T-cell memory formation after mild COVID-19 (dated by TCRdb to the early 2020s). About the investigation overall: Most TCR sequence clusters were specific to one of the two donors. In two donors, T-cell clones that expanded and contracted after mild COVID-19 were followed by sequencing TCRalpha and TCRbeta repertoires longitudinally. The cohort comprised two young, previously healthy adult volunteers, one female and one male. Overall study outcomes, separate from this receptor: Contracting CD4+ clones appeared mostly in the CM and EM memory subsets, whereas CD8+ clones were enriched in EMRA. Whether the second-wave clones peaking on day 37 were SARS-CoV-2 specific was not confirmed. Balanced CD4/CD8 phenotypes were observed for clones contracting from day 15 to 85, whereas a bias towards CD4+ was observed for a second wave of clones expanding from day 15 to 37. Some responding clones were detected in pre-infection memory, suggesting pre-existing cross-reactive memory T cells joined the SARS-CoV-2 response. Only two mild cases were covered in the study, and larger cohorts including severe cases with pre-infection samples were considered necessary.

Looking up the germline V gene (reference sequence) yields CDR1 SEHNR and CDR2 FQNEAQ. V lost 6 bases and J lost 10 bases, and the count of bases not matched to a germline gene is 14. The cysteine opens and the phenylalanine closes a CDR3 of 14 amino acids. Solely the CDR3 DNA is kept, with 42 bases framed from the first base. This clonotype was recorded at least ten times. Its recognized antigen is unknown. Qualities for individual bases were not recorded, and no much larger clone is one base off. PBMCs were isolated by Ficoll-Paque density gradient centrifugation. Instrument on record: Illumina NovaSeq 6000. TCRalpha and TCRbeta cDNA libraries were constructed by 5'RACE with constant-segment primers, with sample barcodes and unique molecular identifiers being introduced. RNA was extracted from every sample with Trizol reagent. Libraries were amplified in two PCR steps, with a second sample barcode and Illumina TruSeq adapters added in the second step. Sequencing of the libraries was done on an Illumina NovaSeq, producing 2 x 150 bp paired-end reads. The study's processing was this. Demultiplexing of reads and collapsing into UMI-guided consensus sequences were performed with migec v1.2.7. Using mixcr v2.1.11, the UMI consensuses were aligned to TRA and TRB V and J templates and assembled into clonotypes. A clonotype was counted as expanded or contracted only when both edgeR and NoisET called the clonotype significant, with the noise models trained on biological replicates. edgeR calls used a false discovery rate-adjusted p below 0.01 and a log2 fold-change threshold of 1. PCA with hierarchical clustering of max-normalized trajectories of the 1000 most abundant clonotypes was used as exploratory dynamics analysis. Each responding clone was given a CD4 or CD8 phenotype based on the CD4+ and CD8+ repertoires, which had been sequenced separately. The raw public data were reprocessed by TCRdb itself: fastp quality trimming at Q25, MiXCR clonotype calling, in-frame beta chains only. Merged by CDR3 protein, the rows form single entries marked with the most common genes and DNA. The V and J calls shown here were made by TCRdb, not taken from the authors' results. The sample profile shows hundreds of thousands of distinct CDR3 sequences; about 13% of them were found once. The leading ten clones occupy approximately 21% of the sample.

The sample consisted of PBMCs or a T cell subset sorted from them (not recorded which). Recombination connected TRBV7-9 to TRBJ1-1; 7 bases in between match TRBD1. The TCR originated in a man younger than 30 who had mild COVID-19 (a few samples of this study predate the infection). The sample titles of this study are shuffled in the database, so cell type and time point are left out; the donor was told from shared clones. CDR3 region: CASRLNHGTELAFF. The nucleotides are TGTGCCAGCAGACTCAATCACGGGACAGAATTAGCTTTCTTT.